This TCR beta chain comes out of a study of blood T cell repertoires in COVID-19 (dated by TCRdb to the early 2020s). A note on the overall study: The collaborator samples originated in the United States, Italy and Spain and spanned the acute and convalescent phases of COVID-19. The prospective study material was composed of cDNA or gDNA derived from T cells, B-cell-depleted T cells, or PBMCs. Subjects who had been exposed to COVID-19, were actively infected with it, or had recovered from it provided the deeply sampled blood TCRbeta repertoires that made up the dataset. The repertoires were released in a freely available public database meant as a resource for research on the immune response to SARS-CoV-2. Samples came from the ongoing ImmuneRACE study (first 160 participants) plus 1,254 subjects from 6 global collaborators. Nearly every sample came with metadata listing a de-identified subject ID, COVID-19 status, age in years and sex. Where available, HLA class I and class II types were obtained from metadata supplied by the sample provider rather than from assay-based typing.

Reading the germline V gene gives CDR1 SGHAT and CDR2 FQNNGV. Germline trimming: 2 bases from V, 7 bases from J; junction bases outside gene matches: 5. The CDR3 sequence holds 14 residues, the cysteine and phenylalanine included. Only the CDR3 portion is preserved as DNA: 42 bases, with reading frame beginning at the first base. A second Seattle source provided samples from volunteer blood donors who had recovered from COVID-19. Whole blood was collected in K2EDTA tubes by collaborating institutions according to the institutions' own protocols. Collaborator samples were shipped for TCRbeta analysis as frozen whole blood, isolated PBMCs, or DNA extracted from either sample type. The paper's findings and limits, for the study overall: The amount of clinical and demographic metadata varied by source and participant and was provided uncurated.

On this clone itself: The antigen it binds to is not known. Per-base qualities were not stored, and no clone one base away is much larger. The same CDR3 arises from other DNA sequences in this sample as well.

TCRbeta CDR3 regions were amplified from genomic DNA using the immunoSEQ Assay, a bias-controlled multiplex PCR. Per the source publication's procedure: The number of nucleated cells in each sample was estimated from the amplification of reference gene primers within the assay. To quantify the absolute abundance of each unique TCRbeta CDR3 rearrangement, sequence reads were collapsed and filtered. For each sample, productive Simpson clonality was calculated as the square root of Simpson's diversity index across productive rearrangements. The source is immuneACCESS, and TCRdb retained only in-frame sequences with V and J called. Part of the clones is not carried over; for the studies checked, unresolved V genes explain less than half of this, and the remainder is unexplained. V and J calls and clone size are given by that table; D and trimming were obtained from the DNA. Recorded for this sample are roughly 260,000 clones; less than 90% of them occurred a single time. Over 4% of the sample rests with the top ten.

This receptor chain uses TRBV11-2 and TRBJ2-7; 10 middle bases align to TRBD2. The sample consisted of peripheral blood. This receptor was obtained from a man aged 55 to 69 who had recovered from COVID-19. The CDR3 loop reads CASSLLAGVAEQYF. The nucleotide sequence reads TGTGCCAGCAGCTTACTAGCGGGGGTGGCGGAGCAGTACTTC.